A selection of T cell receptor beta chains follows, all from one sample in a study of blood T cell repertoires in COVID-19. Clones were sequenced by immunoSEQ multiplex PCR, and TCRdb holds only the in-frame ones, with some missing. The table includes roughly 100,000 clones, 70% to 90% detected once. Sequenced material: peripheral blood. The receptor set was obtained from a man aged 50 to 59 in a cohort sampled during active COVID-19. Each CDR3 is given with its conserved first and last residue.

j_call	v_call	cdr3_aa
TRBJ2-1	TRBV5-8	CASSLPNRNSYNEQFF
TRBJ2-4	TRBV7-2	CASSYRDRRGNIQYF
TRBJ2-1	TRBV4-2	CASSQVIGQEIYNEQFF
TRBJ2-3	TRBV6-5	CASSLAGITDTQYF
TRBJ1-4	TRBV5-4	CASSSGTDNEKLFF
TRBJ1-1	TRBV11-2	CASSRQVRGEAFF
TRBJ2-5	TRBV24-1	CATSDFVMGRGKETQYF
TRBJ1-1	TRBV5-6	CASSGRGVAEAFF
TRBJ1-1	TRBV6-5	CASNLDTKNTEAFF
TRBJ1-3	TRBV2	CASLEFDVSGNTIYF
TRBJ1-1	TRBV5-5	CASSLGGQHTEAFF
TRBJ2-1	TRBV5-4	CASSPGTSGLFEQFF
TRBJ2-7	TRBV3-1/TRBV3-2	CASSPTQGAGAEYEQYF
TRBJ1-1	TRBV29-1	CSGLTGQNTEAFF
TRBJ1-1	TRBV5-1	CASSNPGQGTEAFF
TRBJ2-2	TRBV7-9	CASSVGRGRRTGELFF
TRBJ1-5	TRBV6-1	CASSEGTGAPWPQHF
TRBJ1-1	TRBV28	CASSFLGGKAFF
TRBJ2-2	TRBV4-1	CASSQDFTNTGELFF
TRBJ1-4	TRBV29-1	CSVRQGPNEKLFF
TRBJ1-3	TRBV10-2	CASSETGTGNTIYF
TRBJ2-2	TRBV23-1	CARKTGSGELFF
TRBJ2-5	TRBV19	CASSMTGYADLPQYF
TRBJ2-3	TRBV6-5	CASTGVFTDTQYF